The 7 T cell receptor beta chains listed next were all sequenced from one sample in a study of T cell responses to AZD1222 COVID-19 vaccine. TCRdb's table, derived via immunoSEQ multiplex PCR, lists solely in-frame clones and lacks some. This sample has over 120,000 clones, with more than 85% found just once. The sample was peripheral blood, taken on day 0 of AZD1222 vaccination. The receptors here all came from an adult in good health.

The gene calls are TRBV2 and TRBJ1-2; no reliable D call. The V end was cut by 7 bases, the J end by 8 bases, with 17 bases between. CDR1 and CDR2 (germline): SNHLY, FYNNEI. This CDR3 is built from 13 residues. CDR3 coding DNA: TGTGCCAGCACAGAGGCCGCAGAGAAGGGCTACACCTTC. It is translated as CASTEAAEKGYTF.

This sequence joins TRBV11-3 and TRBJ2-3, with D possibly being TRBD2 (6 bases). With 5 bases removed from V and 1 base from J, the gap between germline ends came to 28 bases. This CDR3 is built from 20 residues. Germline assignment: CDR1 SGHNT and CDR2 YENEEA. CDR3 in amino acids: CASSVGGVWSLDVGTDTQYF. CDR3 coding DNA: TGTGCCAGCAGCGTCGGGGGAGTCTGGAGTCTTGATGTCGGCACAGATACGCAGTATTTT.

The chain has TRBV5-1 and TRBJ2-3; 9 bases are a match to TRBD1. Per germline, CDR1 SGHRS and CDR2 YFSETQ. The CDR3 sequence is 15 residues long. The ends lost 0 bases at V and 3 bases at J; junction bases unmatched: 2. Written as DNA, the CDR3 is TGCGCCAGCAGCTTGGGGACAGGGGTAACAGATACGCAGTATTTT. This sequence encodes CASSLGTGVTDTQYF.

The chain combines TRBV7-3 with TRBJ1-1; D is undetermined. CDR1 and CDR2 (germline): SGHTA, FQGTGA. This CDR3 has 13 amino acids. Trimming took off 5 bases at V and 1 base at J, with 8 bases between the two ends. The CDR3 protein is CASSLQRNTEAFF. CDR3 bases: TGTGCCAGCAGCCTACAGAGGAACACTGAAGCTTTCTTT. The variable domain in full, with the rest retrieved from reference TRBV7-3 and TRBJ1-1, is GAGVSQTPSNKVTEKGKYVELRCDPISGHTALYWYRQSLGQGPEFLIYFQGTGAADDSGLPNDRFFAVRPEGSVSTLKIQRTERGDSAVYLCASSLQRNTEAFFGQGTRLTVV.

V is TRBV14 and J is TRBJ1-1; D remains unclear. Trimming pared 1 base from V and 12 bases from J, leaving 12 bases between. The CDR3 runs to 12 residues. Germline CDR1 SGHDN, CDR2 FVKESK. The CDR3 DNA reads as TGTGCCAGCAGCCAAGTTTCGTCACGGACTTTCTTT. This sequence encodes CASSQVSSRTFF.

The chain joins TRBV7-3 to TRBJ1-1; unclear D gene. The germline V and J ends were trimmed by 4 bases and 6 bases, with 12 bases remaining between them. Per the germline V gene, CDR1 is SGHTA and CDR2 is FQGTGA. The CDR3 runs to 13 residues. In DNA, the CDR3 is TGTGCCAGCAGCTCGCTTGGGGTACCTGAAGCTTTCTTT. Translating gives CASSSLGVPEAFF.

The chain carries TRBV3-1 (or the pseudogene TRBV3-2) and TRBJ2-5; 7 bases match TRBD2. CDR1 and CDR2 from the germline V gene are LGHDT and YNNKEL (reference sequence). There are 18 residues in the CDR3. The V and J ends lost 1 base and 1 base, in that order; junction bases with no gene match: 12. The CDR3 DNA reads as TGTGCCAGCAGCCAAGGGGGCGTTAGCGGGTTCTCCCAAGAGACCCAGTACTTC. This codes for CASSQGGVSGFSQETQYF.